Each of the 9 T cell receptor beta chains below was sequenced from the same sample in a study of T-cell reconstitution after alpha-beta-depleted transplantation in children. The TCRbeta library was prepared with unique molecular identifiers. TCRdb itself ran the PCR reads through MiXCR, one entry per CDR3 protein. The table shows about 360,000 distinct CDR3 sequences, with about an eighth occurring only once. The sample in question was PBMCs, obtained from the stem cell graft. The origin of the receptors is a human donor who donated a stem cell graft to a child with Fanconi anemia.

This clonotype has only a few counts. The V call is TRBV29-1, the J call TRBJ2-5; D gene unclear. The V and J ends lost 6 bases and 1 base respectively, with 12 bases between them. CDR1 and CDR2 from the germline V gene are SQVTM and ANQGSEA. This CDR3 comprises 13 residues. This chain's CDR3 is CSVYPSIQETQYF. CDR3 in DNA: TGCAGCGTGTATCCTTCAATCCAAGAGACCCAGTACTTC. The whole variable domain, remainder taken from reference TRBV29-1 and TRBJ2-5, is SAVISQKPSRDICQRGTSLTIQCQVDSQVTMMFWYRQQPGQSLTLIATANQGSEATYESGFVIDKFPISRPNLTFSTLTVSNMSPEDSSIYLCSVYPSIQETQYFGPGTRLLVL.

The CDR3 coding sequence is TGTGCCTGGAGTGTAACAAGAAATGAGCAGTTCTTC. Translating it yields CAWSVTRNEQFF. V gene TRBV30 combines with J gene TRBJ2-1; D gene uncertain. The CDR3 is 12 residues long. With 0 bases removed from V and 7 bases from J, the gap between germline ends came to 7 bases. The germline CDR1 and CDR2 sequences are GTSNPN and SVGIG (reference sequence).

This clonotype was recorded a few times. V gene TRBV7-7 combines with J gene TRBJ2-5, with D uncertain. There are 14 residues in the CDR3. The germline gives CDR1 SSHAT, CDR2 FNYEAQ (reference sequence). V lost 2 bases to trimming and J lost 5 bases, with 12 bases between them. For the CDR3, the DNA is TGTGCCAGCAGCTTAAGCCCCGGCAAGGAGACCCAGTACTTC. This encodes CASSLSPGKETQYF.

This clonotype was observed at least ten times. The chain is built from TRBV6-2 or TRBV6-3 and TRBJ2-1; the D gene could be TRBD1 or TRBD2 (5 bases each). The CDR3 is 14 amino acids. Germline CDR1 reads MNHEY; CDR2 reads SVGEGT. Trimming took off 6 bases at V and 7 bases at J, with 16 bases between the two ends. The CDR3 coding sequence is TGTGCCAGCAGCCCCCAGGGAGTTCGGAATGAGCAGTTCTTC. Residues: CASSPQGVRNEQFF.

V usage is TRBV6-5 and J usage is TRBJ1-4, with D maybe TRBD1 (5 bases). The V end lost 4 bases, the J end lost 0 bases, and 18 bases lay between the germline ends. The CDR3 spans 18 residues. CDR1 and CDR2 from the germline V gene are MNHEY and SVGAGI. The CDR3 DNA is TGTGCCAGCAGTTCCGTCGACAGCTTGCTTGCAACTAATGAAAAACTGTTTTTT. Its translation: CASSSVDSLLATNEKLFF.

This clonotype was seen more than once but under ten times. The gene calls are TRBV27 and TRBJ2-2; D unclear. The germline V and J ends were trimmed by 6 bases and 0 bases, with 5 bases remaining between them. Germline V gene lookup returns CDR1 MNHEY and CDR2 SMNVEV (reference sequence). This CDR3 is built from 13 residues. The CDR3 nucleotides are TGTGCCAGCAGACGTTCGAACACCGGGGAGCTGTTTTTT. Its translation is CASRRSNTGELFF.

The chain combines TRBV12-3 or TRBV12-4 with TRBJ1-5, with a possible D match to TRBD1 (6 bases). Trimming pared 6 bases from V and 2 bases from J, leaving 14 bases between. CDR3 length equals 15 residues. The chain's CDR3 is CASSLTRGGNQPQHF. The CDR3 bases are TGTGCCAGCAGCCTAACGAGGGGGGGCAATCAGCCCCAGCATTTT.

CDR3 DNA: TGCAGTGCCTTCCCAGGGGGACCTGAAAAACTGTTTTTT. This translates into CSAFPGGPEKLFF. This sequence joins TRBV20-1 and TRBJ1-4; 7 bases map to TRBD1. Germline V lookup: CDR1 DFQATT, CDR2 SNEGSKA (reference sequence). The CDR3 contains 13 residues. V gave up 6 bases and J gave up 7 bases; unmatched junction bases: 8.

Here the CDR3 DNA reads TGCGCCAGCAGCTCCCGGGACAGGGGCCACGAGCAGTACTTC. This gives the protein CASSSRDRGHEQYF. The chain couples TRBV5-1 to TRBJ2-7; 10 nucleotides agree with TRBD1. The CDR3 is 14 amino acids. Germline values: CDR1 SGHRS, CDR2 YFSETQ. Losses at the gene ends were 3 bases for V and 5 bases for J; bases not matched to a gene: 5.